These 20 T cell receptor beta chains were sequenced from one sample in a study of human CD8 memory T cell subsets. Libraries of TCR beta chains were produced by 5' RACE (UMI-labeled). Reprocessing the 5' RACE reads, TCRdb reports a single entry for every CDR3 protein and omits DNA. This table holds several thousand distinct CDR3 sequences. Sequenced material: CD8+ T cells from PBMCs. Receptor source: a human donor in good health.

Considering frequency, this clonotype is medium-sized. This chain links TRBV7-9 with TRBJ2-1; with no DNA, the TCRdb D assignment of TRBD1 cannot be verified. Looked up from germline, CDR1 is SEHNR and CDR2 is FQNEAQ (reference sequence). The CDR3 contains 14 residues. The CDR3 reads CASSPRRTGDEQFF.

The chain employs TRBV9 and TRBJ1-2; TCRdb lists TRBD1, though no DNA is available to test this call. The CDR3 contains 15 residues. The V gene's germline CDR1 is SGDLS and CDR2 YYNGEE. The CDR3 here is CASTDGAGMAYGYTF.

The chain links TRBV27 to TRBJ2-3; the TRBD2 assignment by TCRdb is unverifiable without DNA. In germline, CDR1 is MNHEY, CDR2 SMNVEV (reference sequence). CDR3 length: 14 amino acids. This CDR3 is CASSTFSGSDTQYF.

This clonotype ranks as large in terms of frequency. The rearrangement uses TRBV20-1 and TRBJ1-3; TCRdb's D call, TRBD1, is unchecked because there is no DNA. The CDR3 length is 13 residues. Germline CDR1 reads DFQATT; CDR2 reads SNEGSKA (reference sequence). The CDR3 reads CSARAGAGNTIYF.

This clonotype ranks as medium-sized (0.01 to 0.1%) in terms of frequency. This sequence joins TRBV29-1 and TRBJ2-7; the TCRdb call, TRBD1, lacks DNA for checking. The CDR3 runs to 15 residues. CDR1 SQVTM and CDR2 ANQGSEA come from the germline V gene. The CDR3 reads CSVEDPSQGVNEQYF.

This clonotype is medium-sized (0.01 to 0.1%) by frequency. The gene calls are TRBV27 and TRBJ1-2. This CDR3 region has 12 residues. Germline V gene lookup returns CDR1 MNHEY and CDR2 SMNVEV (reference sequence). The CDR3 protein is CASGSDWEGYTF.

The chain has TRBV12-3 or TRBV12-4 and TRBJ2-7; the TCRdb D gene call, TRBD1, has no DNA to confirm it. The CDR3 sequence is 14 residues long. CDR3 sequence: CASTSGGLSYEQYF.

The chain recombines TRBV5-1 with TRBJ2-1; TCRdb returns TRBD2, unconfirmable since there is no DNA. Germline V CDR1 and CDR2: SGHRS, YFSETQ. The CDR3 runs to 14 residues. The CDR3 protein is CASSLARGQNEQFF.

The rearrangement uses TRBV14 and TRBJ2-7. Germline V gene sequence: CDR1 SGHDN, CDR2 FVKESK. The CDR3 totals 13 residues. CDR3 region: CASSPWGSYEQYF. Supplemented by reference TRBV14 and TRBJ2-7, the full variable domain reads EAGVTQFPSHSVIEKGQTVTLRCDPISGHDNLYWYRRVMGKEIKFLLHFVKESKQDESGMPNNRFLAERTGGTYSTLKVQPAELEDSGVYFCASSPWGSYEQYFGPGTRLTVT.

The chain has TRBV10-3 and TRBJ2-3; as DNA is missing, the TRBD2 call by TCRdb cannot be tested. The germline CDR1 and CDR2 sequences are ENHRY and SYGVKD. The CDR3 consists of 16 residues. The CDR3 loop reads CAISESGGGATDTQYF.

This rearrangement joins TRBV28 to TRBJ2-7. CDR3 length equals 14 residues. Germline CDR1 is MDHEN and CDR2 is SYDVKM. The CDR3 region is CASSLSRNFHEQYF.

This clonotype registers medium-sized (0.01 to 0.1%) by frequency. The chain's CDR3 is CASSPDFYYEQYF. The chain combines TRBV5-5 with TRBJ2-7; TCRdb's D call, TRBD2, is unchecked because there is no DNA. Germline V lookup: CDR1 SGHKS, CDR2 YYEKEE (reference sequence). This CDR3 is built from 13 residues.

This rearrangement joins TRBV2 to TRBJ1-6. The CDR3 has 15 amino acids. Germline V CDR1 and CDR2: SNHLY, FYNNEI. The CDR3 loop is CASSEGTSYNSPLHF.

By frequency, this clonotype registers medium-sized. This chain uses TRBV5-1 with TRBJ2-6; the TCRdb call, TRBD2, lacks DNA for checking. CDR1 and CDR2 (germline): SGHRS, YFSETQ. This CDR3 has 19 amino acids. The chain's CDR3 is CASSLRTSGRIAGANVLTF. Using reference TRBV5-1 and TRBJ2-6 for the parts outside the CDR3, the full variable domain is KAGVTQTPRYLIKTRGQQVTLSCSPISGHRSVSWYQQTPGQGLQFLFEYFSETQRNKGNFPGRFSGRQFSNSRSEMNVSTLELGDSALYLCASSLRTSGRIAGANVLTFGAGSRLTVL.

The rearrangement uses TRBV20-1 and TRBJ2-7; the TRBD1 assignment by TCRdb is unverifiable without DNA. Germline-derived CDR1 and CDR2 are DFQATT and SNEGSKA (reference sequence). The CDR3 runs to 12 residues. The CDR3 sequence is CSAERGVYEQYF.

Frequency places this clonotype as medium-sized. The V call is TRBV4-2, the J call TRBJ1-6. Looked up from germline, CDR1 is LGHNA and CDR2 is YNFKEQ. This CDR3 contains 16 residues. CDR3 protein: CASSQERRARNSPLHF.

V and J are TRBV29-1 and TRBJ1-1; TCRdb outputs TRBD1, but without DNA this stays unchecked. Germline V lookup: CDR1 SQVTM, CDR2 ANQGSEA. CDR3 size: 13 residues. This CDR3 is CSVVAGLGTEAFF. Using reference TRBV29-1 and TRBJ1-1 for the parts outside the CDR3, the full variable domain is SAVISQKPSRDICQRGTSLTIQCQVDSQVTMMFWYRQQPGQSLTLIATANQGSEATYESGFVIDKFPISRPNLTFSTLTVSNMSPEDSSIYLCSVVAGLGTEAFFGQGTRLTVV.

V and J are TRBV24-1 and TRBJ2-5; TCRdb designates TRBD1, a call that cannot be tested without DNA. The germline CDR1 and CDR2 sequences are KGHDR and SFDVKD. This CDR3 has 15 amino acids. The CDR3 loop reads CATSDFLDNKETQYF.

The chain employs TRBV9 and TRBJ2-7; TCRdb proposes TRBD2, but this gene call is untestable without DNA. Germline CDR1 and CDR2: SGDLS and YYNGEE. CDR3 size: 14 residues. This CDR3 reads CASSAGLAGGEQYF. The complete variable domain, with remaining parts taken from reference TRBV9 and TRBJ2-7, reads DSGVTQTPKHLITATGQRVTLRCSPRSGDLSVYWYQQSLDQGLQFLIQYYNGEERAKGNILERFSAQQFPDLHSELNLSSLELGDSALYFCASSAGLAGGEQYFGPGTRLTVT.

The chain couples TRBV25-1 to TRBJ2-1; TCRdb selects TRBD2, and the lack of DNA leaves this call unchecked. The germline gives CDR1 MGHDK, CDR2 SYGVNS. The CDR3 loop spans 16 amino acids. The CDR3 region is CASSDRDSSSYNEQFF.